The clone carrying this TCR beta chain was seen many times. The entry originates in a study of neurological immune-mediated disorders. Trimming at V came to 4 bases and at J to 3 bases, leaving 8 bases not matched to a gene. The V gene's germline CDR1 is LGHNA and CDR2 YNFKEQ. The CDR3 has 15 amino acids. 5'RACE with 10-nucleotide random UMIs generated the cDNA. TCRdb called the 5' RACE reads again in MiXCR, with one record for every CDR3 protein. The profile shows 72,000 or so distinct CDR3 sequences, about a sixth of them singletons. This chain connects TRBV4-2 to TRBJ2-7, with 8 bases lining up with TRBD1. Material: PBMCs. The receptor was derived from a woman in her thirties or forties in good health. The DNA for the CDR3 is TGTGCCAGCAGCCTCAACGACAGGGGCGGCTACGAGCAGTACTTC. Its protein is CASSLNDRGGYEQYF.